The 25 T cell receptor beta chains below all came from one sample that was sequenced in a study of blood T cell repertoires in COVID-19. The protocol was immunoSEQ multiplex PCR, while the TCRdb copy is restricted to in-frame clones and leaves out a portion. The sample has roughly 200,000 clones; 80% to 90% are singletons. Sequenced material: peripheral blood. Receptors were obtained from a man aged 55 to 70 with acute or convalescent COVID-19.

The chain carries TRBV24-1 and TRBJ2-3; 10 bases match TRBD1. V lost 4 bases and J lost 3; bases outside the gene matches: 9. CDR1 and CDR2 (germline): KGHDR, SFDVKD. The CDR3 length is 17 residues. The CDR3 DNA reads TGTGCCACCAGTGACGGATTCACGGGACAGGGGACAGATACGCAGTATTTT. This encodes CATSDGFTGQGTDTQYF.

This clone was picked up one time. V and J are TRBV28 and TRBJ1-3; 7 bases line up with TRBD1. The V and J ends lost 6 bases and 3 bases, in that order; junction bases with no gene match: 11. CDR3 length: 16 amino acids. Germline V gene lookup returns CDR1 MDHEN and CDR2 SYDVKM. DNA for the CDR3: TGTGCCAGCAGCTCAACAGGGGCCTCTGGTGGAAACACCATATATTTT. It is translated as CASSSTGASGGNTIYF.

This rearrangement joins TRBV7-9 to TRBJ2-2; perhaps TRBD2 as D (5 bases). Per germline, CDR1 SEHNR and CDR2 FQNEAQ (reference sequence). Trimming shortened V by 5 bases and J by 8 bases, and 18 bases separated the two germline ends. This CDR3 is built from 15 residues. This CDR3 reads CASSPGIRPGGELFF. CDR3 sequence (DNA): TGTGCCAGCAGCCCGGGGATACGGCCTGGGGGGGAGCTGTTTTTT. The full variable domain, rest sourced from reference TRBV7-9 and TRBJ2-2, is DTGVSQNPRHKITKRGQNVTFRCDPISEHNRLYWYRQTLGQGPEFLTYFQNEAQLEKSRLLSDRFSAERPKGSFSTLEIQRTEQGDSAMYLCASSPGIRPGGELFFGEGSRLTVL.

In regard to this clone: The sample has other DNA sequences that encode this CDR3 too. The gene calls are TRBV7-2 and TRBJ1-6; D perhaps matches TRBD1 (6 bases). The germline V gene encodes CDR1 SGHTA and CDR2 FQGNSA. Trimming took 0 bases from V and 10 from J, leaving 13 bases between them. The CDR3 loop spans 15 amino acids. Here the CDR3 DNA reads TGTGCCAGCAGCTTAGCGGGGGGGCTAGGATCACCCCTCCACTTT. Its protein is CASSLAGGLGSPLHF.

This clone showed up just once. The chain recombines TRBV3-1 (or the pseudogene TRBV3-2) with TRBJ2-7; TRBD2 is a possible D gene (5 bases). Germline assignment: CDR1 LGHDT and CDR2 YNNKEL (reference sequence). Trimming removed 4 bases from V and 4 bases from J, with 17 bases in between. The CDR3 is 15 amino acids. In nucleotides, the CDR3 is TGTGCCAGCAGCCCTGCTAAGGGAGCGCGGTACGAGCAGTACTTC. Amino acids: CASSPAKGARYEQYF.

The chain combines TRBV7-9 with TRBJ2-3; 10 positions match TRBD2. The ends lost 5 bases at V and 2 bases at J; junction bases unmatched: 7. Germline V gene data show CDR1 as SEHNR and CDR2 as FQNEAQ (reference sequence). The CDR3 sequence is 16 residues long. The CDR3 sequence is CASSPGLAEITDTQYF. CDR3 in DNA: TGTGCCAGCAGCCCCGGACTAGCGGAGATCACAGATACGCAGTATTTT.

The rearrangement joins TRBV25-1 to TRBJ1-2, with 9 bases aligning to TRBD1. This CDR3 is built from 15 residues. Trimming took 6 bases from V and 7 from J; bases not matched to a gene: 12. CDR1 and CDR2 (germline): MGHDK, SYGVNS. The CDR3 here is CASSPSGQGILGYTF. CDR3 coding DNA: TGTGCCAGCAGCCCTTCGGGACAGGGTATACTTGGCTACACCTTC.

The rearrangement uses TRBV5-1 and TRBJ2-1, with D tentatively TRBD2 (6 bases). From germline, CDR1 is SGHRS and CDR2 YFSETQ. This CDR3 has 15 residues. Deletions cut 1 base from V and 2 bases from J, with 10 bases between. CDR3 DNA sequence: TGCGCCAGCAGCTTGCGGCGGGATCCCTACAATGAGCAGTTCTTC. Protein: CASSLRRDPYNEQFF.

The V and J genes are TRBV7-9 and TRBJ2-1; TRBD1 matches 9 bases. The CDR3 spans 14 residues. Germline CDR1 reads SEHNR; CDR2 reads FQNEAQ (reference sequence). V dropped 4 bases and J dropped 7; count of bases not matched to a gene: 5. The chain's CDR3 is CASSSGQGRNEQFF. In DNA, the CDR3 is TGTGCCAGCAGCTCCGGACAGGGGAGAAATGAGCAGTTCTTC.

V gene TRBV2 combines with J gene TRBJ1-5; the match to TRBD1 covers 7 bases. The J segment lost 1 base and the V segment lost 6 bases, leaving 6 bases of the junction unmatched. The CDR3 length is 15 residues. The germline V gene encodes CDR1 SNHLY and CDR2 FYNNEI. The CDR3 here is CASSGQAASNQPQHF. The CDR3 DNA reads TGTGCCAGCAGCGGACAGGCGGCAAGCAATCAGCCCCAGCATTTT. The full variable domain, in which reference TRBV2 and TRBJ1-5 provide the parts outside the CDR3, is EPEVTQTPSHQVTQMGQEVILRCVPISNHLYFYWYRQILGQKVEFLVSFYNNEISEKSEIFDDQFSVERPDGSNFTLKIRSTKLEDSAMYFCASSGQAASNQPQHFGDGTRLSIL.

V is TRBV4-1 and J is TRBJ2-7; 8 bases map to TRBD1. The CDR3 consists of 14 residues. Germline CDR1 and CDR2: MGHRA and YSYEKL. J gave up 4 bases and V 1 base, and 3 bases lay outside the gene matches. Here the CDR3 reads CASSQGTGTYEQYF. Here the CDR3 DNA reads TGCGCCAGCAGCCAAGGGACAGGGACTTACGAGCAGTACTTC.

The chain carries TRBV7-2 and TRBJ2-1; TRBD1 aligns across 8 bases. With V trimmed by 5 bases and J by 7 bases, 7 bases remained unmatched. Germline CDR1 and CDR2: SGHTA and FQGNSA. The CDR3 runs to 14 residues. The CDR3 DNA sequence: TGTGCCAGCAGCCCCCGGACAGGGTGGAATGAGCAGTTCTTC. It codes for CASSPRTGWNEQFF. Full variable domain (missing parts from reference TRBV7-2 and TRBJ2-1): GAGVSQSPSNKVTEKGKDVELRCDPISGHTALYWYRQSLGQGLEFLIYFQGNSAPDKSGLPSDRFSAERTGGSVSTLTIQRTQQEDSAVYLCASSPRTGWNEQFFGPGTRLTVL.

This sequence joins TRBV7-2 and TRBJ2-7, with D possibly matching TRBD1 (6 bases). This CDR3 comprises 15 residues. V was trimmed by 4 bases and J by 1 base, leaving 14 bases between them. CDR1 SGHTA and CDR2 FQGNSA come from the germline V gene. The CDR3 DNA reads as TGTGCCAGCAGCTACCGGGGACAAAGTTCCTACGAGCAGTACTTC. This encodes CASSYRGQSSYEQYF.

A few counts support this clone. The chain couples TRBV19 to TRBJ1-3; 7 bases are shared with TRBD1. Per germline, CDR1 LNHDA and CDR2 SQIVND (reference sequence). J was trimmed by 3 bases and V by 5 bases; bases with no gene match: 10. This CDR3 contains 16 residues. Here the CDR3 reads CASSRKGASVGNTIYF. The CDR3 nucleotides read TGTGCCAGTAGTCGCAAGGGGGCATCAGTTGGAAACACCATATATTTT. Using reference TRBV19 and TRBJ1-3 for the parts outside the CDR3, the full variable domain is DGGITQSPKYLFRKEGQNVTLSCEQNLNHDAMYWYRQDPGQGLRLIYYSQIVNDFQKGDIAEGYSVSREKKESFPLTVTSAQKNPTAFYLCASSRKGASVGNTIYFGEGSWLTVV.

This clone was detected only a few times. The genes are TRBV5-4 and TRBJ2-2; TRBD1 matches at 9 bases. Per the germline V gene, CDR1 is SGHNT and CDR2 is YYREEE (reference sequence). Trimming took 7 bases from V and 2 from J; bases not matched to a gene: 3. CDR3 size: 14 residues. The CDR3 region is CASRTGANTGELFF. Here the CDR3 DNA reads TGTGCCAGCCGGACAGGGGCAAACACCGGGGAGCTGTTTTTT.

This rearrangement joins TRBV9 to TRBJ2-3, with TRBD2 identical over 13 bases. Trimming took 4 bases from V and 11 from J; bases not matched to a gene: 10. CDR1 is SGDLS and CDR2 is YYNGEE in the germline V gene. The CDR3 is 15 amino acids. The DNA of the CDR3 is TGTGCCAGCAGCACTCAAGGGACTAGCGGGGAGGGGCAGTATTTT. Its translation: CASSTQGTSGEGQYF.

The rearrangement uses TRBV6-5 and TRBJ2-7, with D perhaps TRBD2 (5 bases). V was trimmed by 7 bases and J by 2 bases, leaving 9 bases between them. The CDR3 extends over 12 amino acids. Germline CDR1 and CDR2: MNHEY and SVGAGI. CDR3 protein: CASNRGAYEQYF. Written as DNA, the CDR3 is TGTGCCAGCAATCGGGGAGCCTACGAGCAGTACTTC.

The chain is built from TRBV6-2 or TRBV6-3 and TRBJ2-7, with TRBD2 matching over 14 bases. The germline V gene has CDR1 MNHEY and CDR2 SVGEGT. V lost 5 bases to trimming and J lost 7 bases; unmatched junction nucleotides: 7. The CDR3 spans 15 residues. CDR3 amino acids: CASSPGLAGVREQYF. CDR3 bases: TGTGCCAGCAGTCCGGGACTAGCGGGAGTTAGGGAGCAGTACTTC.

The chain has TRBV5-1 and TRBJ1-1; TRBD1 is a possible D gene (6 bases). The CDR3 is 14 amino acids. V was shortened by 0 bases and J by 7 bases, with 13 bases between the two germline ends. Germline lookup yields CDR1 SGHRS and CDR2 YFSETQ. CDR3 sequence: CASSLGRGVGEAFF. The CDR3, as DNA: TGCGCCAGCAGCTTGGGCAGGGGAGTTGGTGAAGCTTTCTTT.

This clone was seen more than once but under ten times. This chain joins TRBV14 and TRBJ2-2, with 7 bases identical to TRBD1. V gave up 2 bases and J gave up 7 bases; unmatched junction bases: 4. The CDR3 length is 14 residues. Germline CDR1 reads SGHDN; CDR2 reads FVKESK. This chain's CDR3 is CASSQNRGGGELFF. The CDR3 DNA reads TGTGCCAGCAGCCAAAACAGGGGTGGCGGGGAGCTGTTTTTT.

This chain uses TRBV11-2 with TRBJ2-1; 10 nucleotides line up with TRBD2. This CDR3 is built from 20 residues. V trimming: 0 bases; J trimming: 7 bases; junction bases outside the gene matches: 18. The germline CDR1 and CDR2 sequences are SGHAT and FQNNGV. The CDR3 DNA follows: TGTGCCAGCAGCTTAGATCCGGGTTGGACTAGCGGTGACCGGGGGAATGAGCAGTTCTTC. Its translation is CASSLDPGWTSGDRGNEQFF.

This chain uses TRBV29-1 with TRBJ2-1, with D possibly matching TRBD1 (5 bases). Trimming left V 3 bases short and J 8 bases short, with 8 bases between. The CDR3 contains 11 residues. Per the germline V gene, CDR1 is SQVTM and CDR2 is ANQGSEA. The CDR3 region has the DNA TGCAGCGTTGATGGGGCTCATGAGCAGTTCTTC. Residues: CSVDGAHEQFF.

The sample holds a few counts of this clone. The chain carries TRBV7-2 and TRBJ2-1, with TRBD2 identical over 10 bases. Trimming removed 6 bases from V and 4 bases from J; junction bases left unmatched: 0. The CDR3 extends over 13 amino acids. Germline values: CDR1 SGHTA, CDR2 FQGNSA. The CDR3 DNA sequence: TGTGCCAGCAGGACTAGCGGGTACAATGAGCAGTTCTTC. Residues: CASRTSGYNEQFF.

In regard to this clone: At one boundary the junction diverges from the germline segment, which might be a read error. The chain uses TRBV2 and TRBJ1-1, with 9 bases that match TRBD1. CDR3 length: 13 amino acids. Per the germline V gene, CDR1 is SNHLY and CDR2 is FYNNEI. The CDR3 coding sequence is TGTGCCAGAAGTGGGGACAGGGCGGCTGAAGCTTTCTTT. It is translated as CARSGDRAAEAFF.

This chain connects TRBV29-1 to TRBJ2-1; possibly TRBD1 for D (7 bases). Germline V CDR1 and CDR2: SQVTM, ANQGSEA. This CDR3 region has 13 residues. Trimming removed 4 bases at V and 7 bases at J, with 14 bases between. The CDR3 nucleotides are TGCAGCGTTGTGCAGGGGGGAATTAATGAGCAGTTCTTC. It specifies CSVVQGGINEQFF.